This T cell receptor beta chain was obtained from a study of T cell responses to AZD1222 COVID-19 vaccine. On this clone itself: What it recognizes is unknown.

Study-level findings and limits: Just a handful of AZD1222 recipients tested seropositive at baseline. Donors were largely white British and mainly female; clonal diversity was possibly underestimated.

This table comes from immunoSEQ multiplex PCR, and its TCRdb copy is limited to in-frame clones, with some not included. The repertoire includes some 130,000 clones, around 90% of them detected once, and 1.9% sits in the top ten. The clonotype originates from an adult in good health. This material consisted of peripheral blood, taken on day 0 of AZD1222 vaccination.

The DNA for the CDR3 is TGCAGCGAGCAGGGAAGTAAGGTGAACACTGAAGCTTTCTTT. It translates to CSEQGSKVNTEAFF. The chain recombines TRBV29-1 with TRBJ1-1; TRBD1 is a possible D gene (5 bases). Germline CDR1 is SQVTM and CDR2 is ANQGSEA. Trimming took 7 bases from V and 0 from J, leaving 15 bases between them. This CDR3 comprises 14 residues.